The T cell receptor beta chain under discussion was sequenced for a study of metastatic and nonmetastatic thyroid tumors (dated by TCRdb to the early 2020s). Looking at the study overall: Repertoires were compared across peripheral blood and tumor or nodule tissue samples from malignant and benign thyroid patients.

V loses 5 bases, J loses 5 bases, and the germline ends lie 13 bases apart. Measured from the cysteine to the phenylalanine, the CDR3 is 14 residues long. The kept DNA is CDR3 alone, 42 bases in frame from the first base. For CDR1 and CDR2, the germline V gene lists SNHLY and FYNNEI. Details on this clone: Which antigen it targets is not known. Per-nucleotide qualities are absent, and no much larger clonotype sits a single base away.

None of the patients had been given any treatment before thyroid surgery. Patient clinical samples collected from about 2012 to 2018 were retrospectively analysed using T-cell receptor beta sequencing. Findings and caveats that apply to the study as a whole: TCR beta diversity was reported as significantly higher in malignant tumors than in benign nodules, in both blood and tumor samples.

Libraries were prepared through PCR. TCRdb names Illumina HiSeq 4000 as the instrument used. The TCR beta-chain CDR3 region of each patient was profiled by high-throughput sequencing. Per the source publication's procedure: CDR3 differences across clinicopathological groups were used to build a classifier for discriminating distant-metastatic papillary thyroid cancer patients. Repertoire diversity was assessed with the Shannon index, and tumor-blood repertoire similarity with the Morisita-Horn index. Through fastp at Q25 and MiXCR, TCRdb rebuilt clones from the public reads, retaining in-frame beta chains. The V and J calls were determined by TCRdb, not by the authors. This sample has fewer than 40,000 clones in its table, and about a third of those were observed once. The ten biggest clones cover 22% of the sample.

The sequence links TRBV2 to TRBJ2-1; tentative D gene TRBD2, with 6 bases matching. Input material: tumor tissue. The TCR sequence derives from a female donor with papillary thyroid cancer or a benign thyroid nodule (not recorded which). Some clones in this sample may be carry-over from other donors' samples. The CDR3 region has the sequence CASSLAAGHNEQFF. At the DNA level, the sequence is TGTGCCAGCAGTTTAGCGGCCGGGCACAATGAGCAGTTCTTC.